One and the same sample provided the 10 T cell receptor beta chains below, sequenced in a study of blood T cell repertoires in COVID-19. Libraries were prepared by immunoSEQ multiplex PCR; TCRdb keeps only in-frame clonotypes and omits some of them. Counted here are roughly 90,000 clones, 85% to 90% occurring once; the ten biggest clones make up approximately 1.5%. Sequencing used peripheral blood. All receptors come from a human donor with active COVID-19. The donor label of this sample is uncertain.

This clone was recorded only once. The chain combines TRBV19 with TRBJ1-2; D not resolved. Trimming removed 5 bases at V and 4 bases at J, with 17 bases between. CDR3 length equals 15 residues. Germline CDR1 reads LNHDA; CDR2 reads SQIVND (reference sequence). CDR3 bases: TGTGCCAGTAGTCGTACAGACGGAAATCCCTATGGCTACACCTTC. Encoded protein: CASSRTDGNPYGYTF.

The chain recombines TRBV6-1 with TRBJ1-6; D ambiguous. Germline assignment: CDR1 MNHNS and CDR2 SASEGT. The ends were cut back, 0 bases at V and 5 bases at J, with 11 bases in the middle. The CDR3 is 16 amino acids. The CDR3 reads CASSEALSLHNSPLHF. CDR3 nucleotides: TGTGCCAGCAGTGAAGCGCTTAGTTTACATAATTCACCCCTCCACTTT.

The rearrangement links TRBV6-1 to TRBJ1-2, with 7 bases aligning to TRBD1. The J segment lost 6 bases and the V segment lost 7 bases, leaving 11 bases of the junction unmatched. Per the germline V gene, CDR1 is MNHNS and CDR2 is SASEGT. This CDR3 has 14 residues. In nucleotides, the CDR3 is TGTGCCAGCACCAAACAGGTTACAGGGGATGGCTACACCTTC. Translated: CASTKQVTGDGYTF.

The genes are TRBV28 and TRBJ2-7; 9 bases fit TRBD2. This CDR3 is built from 15 residues. The V gene end was trimmed by 5 bases and the J gene end by 4 bases; junction bases not matched to a gene: 9. Germline-derived CDR1 and CDR2 are MDHEN and SYDVKM. This CDR3 is CASSPGGGAVYEQYF. The DNA for the CDR3 is TGTGCCAGCAGTCCAGGCGGGGGGGCGGTTTACGAGCAGTACTTC.

This chain uses TRBV29-1 with TRBJ2-1; 8 bases map to TRBD2. The CDR3 has 14 amino acids. After removal of 2 bases from V and 8 bases from J, the junction contained 8 bases not matched to a gene. CDR1 is SQVTM, CDR2 ANQGSEA, per germline. CDR3 in amino acids: CSVERSGGFDEQFF. Written as DNA, the CDR3 is TGCAGCGTTGAACGCAGCGGGGGTTTCGATGAGCAGTTCTTC.

CDR3 loop: CSVEEGGRNTEAFF. The CDR3 nucleotides are TGCAGCGTTGAAGAGGGGGGGAGGAACACTGAAGCTTTCTTT. The chain combines TRBV29-1 with TRBJ1-1, with a weak D call TRBD1 (5 bases). CDR1 and CDR2 (germline): SQVTM, ANQGSEA. V was trimmed by 0 bases and J by 1 base, leaving 9 bases between them. This CDR3 spans 14 amino acids.

V gene TRBV5-4 combines with J gene TRBJ2-1, with D possibly being TRBD1 (6 bases). The CDR3 contains 16 residues. V was pared by 4 bases and J by 0 bases, with 14 bases between. In germline, CDR1 is SGHNT, CDR2 YYREEE (reference sequence). CDR3 in DNA: TGTGCCAGCAGCCCCCTTCGGGGACACTCCTACAATGAGCAGTTCTTC. Protein: CASSPLRGHSYNEQFF.

The rearrangement links TRBV16 to TRBJ1-6, with unresolved D. The germline gives CDR1 KGHSY, CDR2 FQNENV. CDR3 length equals 16 residues. The V end lost 4 bases, the J end lost 4 bases, and 14 bases lay between the germline ends. CDR3 DNA sequence: TGTGCCAGCAGCCTCCCCGGGAGAAGTTATAATTCACCCCTCCACTTT. It encodes CASSLPGRSYNSPLHF.

The chain couples TRBV28 to TRBJ1-2; D unclear. Between the trimmed V and J ends, which lost 6 bases and 3 bases, there was a span of 17 bases. Germline V CDR1 and CDR2: MDHEN, SYDVKM. The CDR3 totals 15 residues. The CDR3: CASSPYQWLDYGYTF. The DNA of the CDR3 is TGTGCCAGCAGCCCTTACCAGTGGCTCGACTATGGCTACACCTTC.

The chain recombines TRBV9 with TRBJ1-2, with 7 bases aligning to TRBD1. This CDR3 is built from 14 residues. The germline V gene encodes CDR1 SGDLS and CDR2 YYNGEE. With V trimmed by 1 base and J by 3 bases, 3 bases remained unmatched. The CDR3: CASSVLTGDYGYTF. CDR3 DNA sequence: TGTGCCAGCAGCGTATTAACAGGGGACTATGGCTACACCTTC.